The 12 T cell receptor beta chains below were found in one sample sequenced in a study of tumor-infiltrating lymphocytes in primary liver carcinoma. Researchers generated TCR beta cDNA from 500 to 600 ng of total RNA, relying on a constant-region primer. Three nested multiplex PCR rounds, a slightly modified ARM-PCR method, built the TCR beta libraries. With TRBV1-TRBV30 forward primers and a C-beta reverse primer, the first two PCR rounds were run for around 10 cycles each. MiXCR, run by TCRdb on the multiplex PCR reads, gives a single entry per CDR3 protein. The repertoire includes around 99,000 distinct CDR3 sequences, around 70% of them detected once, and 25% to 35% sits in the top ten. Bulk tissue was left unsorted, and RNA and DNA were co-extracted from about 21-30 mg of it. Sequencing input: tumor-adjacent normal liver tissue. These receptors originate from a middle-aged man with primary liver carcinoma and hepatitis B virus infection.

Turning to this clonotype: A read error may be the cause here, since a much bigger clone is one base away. The CDR3 is CASNPLANYNEQFF. The CDR3 DNA reads TGTGCCAGCAATCCCCTAGCGAATTACAATGAGCAGTTCTTC. The chain joins TRBV6-5 to TRBJ2-1, with D possibly TRBD2 on 6 matching bases. The V end lost 7 bases, the J end lost 4 bases, and 14 bases lay between the germline ends. Germline loops: CDR1 MNHEY, CDR2 SVGAGI. There are 14 residues in the CDR3.

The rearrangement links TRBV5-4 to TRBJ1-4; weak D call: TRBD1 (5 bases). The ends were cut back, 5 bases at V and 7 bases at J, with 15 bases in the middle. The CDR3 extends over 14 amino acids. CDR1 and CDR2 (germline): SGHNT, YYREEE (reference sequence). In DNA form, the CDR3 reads TGTGCCAGCAGATTTGACAGACGGGGTGAAAAACTGTTTTTT. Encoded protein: CASRFDRRGEKLFF.

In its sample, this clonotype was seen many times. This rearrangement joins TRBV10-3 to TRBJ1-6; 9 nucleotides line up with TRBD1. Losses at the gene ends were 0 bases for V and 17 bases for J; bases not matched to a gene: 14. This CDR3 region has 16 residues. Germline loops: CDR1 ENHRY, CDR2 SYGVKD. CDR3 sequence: CAISESGTGTDRSIHF. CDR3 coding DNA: TGTGCCATCAGTGAGTCCGGGACAGGGACCGATAGATCAATCCACTTT.

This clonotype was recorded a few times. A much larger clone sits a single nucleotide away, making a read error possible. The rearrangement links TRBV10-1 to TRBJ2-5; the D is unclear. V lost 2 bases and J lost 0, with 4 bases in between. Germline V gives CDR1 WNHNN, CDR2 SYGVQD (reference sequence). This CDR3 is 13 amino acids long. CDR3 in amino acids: CASSEEDQETQYF. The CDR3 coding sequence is TGCGCCAGCAGTGAGGAAGACCAAGAGACCCAGTACTTC.

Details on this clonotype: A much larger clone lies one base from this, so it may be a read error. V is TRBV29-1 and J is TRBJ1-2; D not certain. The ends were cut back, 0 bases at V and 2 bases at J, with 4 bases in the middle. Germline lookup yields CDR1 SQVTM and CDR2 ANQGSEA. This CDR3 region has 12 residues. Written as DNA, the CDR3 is TGCAGCGTTGAAGAGGACAACTATGGCTACACCTTC. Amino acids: CSVEEDNYGYTF.

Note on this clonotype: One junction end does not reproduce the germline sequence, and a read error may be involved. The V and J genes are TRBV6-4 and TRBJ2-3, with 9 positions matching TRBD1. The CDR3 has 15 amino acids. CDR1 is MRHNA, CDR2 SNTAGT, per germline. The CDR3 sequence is CVSSDGDRETDTQYF. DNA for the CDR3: TGTGTCAGCAGTGACGGGGACAGGGAGACAGATACGCAGTATTTT.

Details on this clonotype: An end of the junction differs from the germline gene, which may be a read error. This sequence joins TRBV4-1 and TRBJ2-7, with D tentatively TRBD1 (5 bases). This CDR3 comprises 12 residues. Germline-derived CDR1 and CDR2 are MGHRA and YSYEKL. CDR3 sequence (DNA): TGCGCCAGCAGCCGAGATCAGGGCATGCAGCACTTC. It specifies CASSRDQGMQHF.

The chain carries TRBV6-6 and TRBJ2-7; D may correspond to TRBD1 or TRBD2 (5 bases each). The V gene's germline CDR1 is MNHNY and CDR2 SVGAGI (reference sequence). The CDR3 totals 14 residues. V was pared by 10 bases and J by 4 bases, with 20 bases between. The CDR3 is CANRDGSLTYEQYF. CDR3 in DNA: TGTGCCAATCGGGACGGATCCCTGACATACGAGCAGTACTTC.

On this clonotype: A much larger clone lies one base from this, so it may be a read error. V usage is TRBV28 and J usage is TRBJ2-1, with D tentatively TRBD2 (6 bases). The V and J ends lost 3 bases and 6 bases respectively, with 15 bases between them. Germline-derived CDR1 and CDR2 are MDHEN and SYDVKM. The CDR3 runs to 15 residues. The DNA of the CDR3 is TGTGCCAGCAGTTTCCCTGCGGACTACTTCAATGAGCAGTTCTTC. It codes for CASSFPADYFNEQFF.

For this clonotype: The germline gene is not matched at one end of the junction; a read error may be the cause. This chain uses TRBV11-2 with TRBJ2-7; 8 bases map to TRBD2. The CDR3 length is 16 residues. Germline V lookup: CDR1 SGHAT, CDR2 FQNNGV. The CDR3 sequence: CASSSRGSGRGYEQYF. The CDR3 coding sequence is TGTGCCAGCAGCTCACGGGGGTCCGGGAGGGGGTACGAGCAGTACTTT.

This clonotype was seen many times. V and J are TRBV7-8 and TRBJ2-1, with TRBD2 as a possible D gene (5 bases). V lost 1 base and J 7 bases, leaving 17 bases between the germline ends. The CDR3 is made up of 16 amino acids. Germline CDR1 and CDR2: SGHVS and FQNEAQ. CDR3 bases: TGTGCCAGCAGCTTAGTTGCTGGCGGGTACGGAAATGAGCAGTTCTTC. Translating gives CASSLVAGGYGNEQFF.

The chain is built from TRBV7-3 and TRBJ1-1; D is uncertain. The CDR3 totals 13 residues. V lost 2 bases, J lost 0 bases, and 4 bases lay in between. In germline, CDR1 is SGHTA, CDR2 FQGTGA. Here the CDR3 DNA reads TGTGCCAGCAGCTTAGAAATGAACACTGAAGCTTTCTTT. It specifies CASSLEMNTEAFF.